This T cell receptor (beta chain) derives from a study of blood T cell repertoires in COVID-19. In the case of this clone: Other DNA sequences from this sample encode an identical CDR3 as well.

Method: immunoSEQ multiplex PCR; TCRdb's copy keeps in-frame clones and lacks some. The sample includes about 49,000 clones, 87% of them seen just once. J lost 2 bases, V lost 0 bases, and 0 bases had no gene match. The CDR3 loop spans 14 amino acids. Germline V CDR1 and CDR2: SGHRS, YFSETQ. J is TRBJ1-1 and V is TRBV5-1, with 8 positions matching TRBD1. This TCR derives from a woman of 80 years or more with COVID-19, enrolled during active disease. Sequenced sample: peripheral blood. The CDR3 nucleotides are TGCGCCAGCAGCTTGGCAGGGGGCAACACTGAAGCTTTCTTT. Translated: CASSLAGGNTEAFF.